This TCR beta chain is drawn from a study of T cell responses to AZD1222 COVID-19 vaccine. This CDR3 region has 15 residues. With V trimmed by 5 bases and J by 0 bases, 6 bases remained unmatched. CDR1 is SGHNT, CDR2 YENEEA, per germline. Profiled with immunoSEQ multiplex PCR; TCRdb holds only in-frame clones, not every one. Of approximately 150,000 clones listed, around 94% were seen once; the top ten hold about 12%. The clonotype was recovered from an adult who had recovered from COVID-19. V is TRBV11-3 and J is TRBJ2-7, with 8 bases that match TRBD1. This sample comprised peripheral blood, obtained after recovery from COVID-19. Here the CDR3 DNA reads TGTGCCAGCAGCCTCGGACAGGGAAGCTCCTACGAGCAGTACTTC. It specifies CASSLGQGSSYEQYF.